The sequence of this T cell receptor (beta chain) was determined in a study of CD8+CD57+ T cells in acquired aplastic anemia. At the level of the study: Sorted CD4+ plus CD8+ cells gave DNA averaging about 3.2 ug.

Points from the study as a whole: Between patients and controls, CD8+ Simpson's diversity did not vary significantly. The study identified twenty-nine CD8+ CDR3 sequences shared by patients and controls.

Genomic DNA was employed as the template in profiling TCR beta VDJ and CDR3. From the reads, TCRdb called clonotypes with MiXCR, one entry per CDR3 protein. The data hold a few hundred thousand distinct CDR3 sequences, with around 60% observed a single time. Per the germline V gene, CDR1 is MNHEY and CDR2 is SMNVEV (reference sequence). Trimming took off 1 base at V and 6 bases at J, with 19 bases between the two ends. The CDR3 covers 16 residues. This clonotype was picked up many times. No antigen is known for it. Sequenced sample: sorted CD4+, CD8+, or CD8+CD57+ T cells (not recorded which) from PBMCs. This TCR derives from a human donor with severe aplastic anemia or a healthy control (not recorded which). This chain connects TRBV27 to TRBJ2-7; the D gene is possibly TRBD2 (6 bases). The CDR3 bases are TGTGCCAGCAGTTTATATGAGGCGAATCTCGGGGGCGAGCAGTACTTC. This gives the protein CASSLYEANLGGEQYF.